This T cell receptor (beta chain) was sequenced for a study of spatial heterogeneity in lung cancer. This CDR3 is 16 amino acids long. The germline V gene has CDR1 KGHDR and CDR2 SFDVKD. Between the trimmed V and J ends, which lost 4 bases and 2 bases, there was a span of 14 bases. Time point here: sample taken at primary tumor resection. Tumor, nontumor lung or frozen PBMC supplied whole RNA that was sequenced unsorted. Samples were obtained from 65 to 80 donors, all untreated early-stage non-small cell lung cancer patients. TCRdb re-called the 5' RACE reads with MiXCR, one entry per CDR3 protein. The top ten hold approximately 7% of the sample, which has some 70,000 distinct CDR3 sequences, about 14% seen once. This clonotype was detected ten times or more.

The source of this sequence is a male donor with early-stage non-small cell lung cancer. The sequencing used PBMCs, collected at surgery. V and J are TRBV24-1 and TRBJ1-5; TRBD1 is a possible D gene (5 bases). As DNA, the CDR3 is TGTGCCACCAGTGAAGCCGGGACCAGGGGCAATCAGCCCCAGCATTTT. It translates to CATSEAGTRGNQPQHF.